By frequency in the sample, the clone carrying this T cell receptor beta chain is large. Its antigen is currently unknown. The gene names given are mouse names. The CDR3 goes on 1 residue after the read ends, and that part is filled in from the germline J gene. The V end lost 6 bases, the J end lost 4 bases, and 5 bases lay between the germline ends. Looked up from germline, CDR1 is FNHDT and CDR2 is SITEND (reference sequence). The CDR3 consists of 10 residues. Generated by immunoSEQ multiplex PCR, the TCRdb table keeps only in-frame clones and is missing some. Here the sample spans some 1,200 clones, 55% to 60% being singletons. This sample is part of a study of tissue T cells after allogeneic stem cell transplantation. Points from the study as a whole: TCR repertoires tracked anatomic similarity, regardless of disease or transplant status. In patients and mice, blood and spleen missed much of tissue repertoire.

The V call is TRBV19, the J call TRBJ2-7; D is unresolved. Sequencing was performed on skin. This receptor was taken from a female BALB/c mouse in good health. The MHC haplotype of this mouse line is H2-d. The CDR3 here is CASNFYEQYF. CDR3 bases read: TGTGCCAGCAACTTTTATGAACAGTAC.